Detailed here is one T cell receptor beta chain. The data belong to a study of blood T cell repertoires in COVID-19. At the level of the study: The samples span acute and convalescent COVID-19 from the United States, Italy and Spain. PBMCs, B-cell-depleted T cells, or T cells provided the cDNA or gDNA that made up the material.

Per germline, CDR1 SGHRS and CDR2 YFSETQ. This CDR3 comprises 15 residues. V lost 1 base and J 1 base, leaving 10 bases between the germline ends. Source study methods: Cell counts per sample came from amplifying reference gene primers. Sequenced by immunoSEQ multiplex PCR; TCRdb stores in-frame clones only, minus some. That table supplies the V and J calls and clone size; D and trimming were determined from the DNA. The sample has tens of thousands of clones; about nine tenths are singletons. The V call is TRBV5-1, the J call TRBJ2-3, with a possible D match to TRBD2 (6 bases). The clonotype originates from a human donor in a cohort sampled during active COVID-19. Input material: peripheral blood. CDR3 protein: CASSLLASGTDTQYF. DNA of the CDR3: TGCGCCAGCAGCTTGCTAGCGAGTGGCACAGATACGCAGTATTTT.